This entry lists 18 T cell receptor beta chains sequenced from one sample in a study of T cell changes during pregnancy in multiple sclerosis. Here immunoSEQ multiplex PCR was the method, and the copy in TCRdb shows in-frame clones only, minus some. The sample includes under 55,000 clones, 93% seen only once; the top ten take around 2%. Specimen: peripheral blood, collected in the second trimester of pregnancy. The source of these receptors is a female donor with multiple sclerosis, enrolled in a pregnancy study.

V gene TRBV11-2 combines with J gene TRBJ2-7; 9 bases agree with TRBD2. Germline V gene lookup returns CDR1 SGHAT and CDR2 FQNNGV. The CDR3 has 16 amino acids. After removal of 1 base from V and 3 bases from J, the junction contained 7 bases not matched to a gene. CDR3 sequence reads: CASSLVPGTSSYEQYF. DNA for the CDR3: TGTGCCAGCAGCTTAGTCCCCGGGACTAGCAGCTACGAGCAGTACTTC.

This chain connects TRBV18 to TRBJ1-2; 7 positions agree with TRBD1. There are 14 residues in the CDR3. Trimming took 3 bases from V and 6 from J; bases not matched to a gene: 7. Germline V gene data show CDR1 as KGHSH and CDR2 as LQKENI. This CDR3 reads CASSPTGVKDGYTF. The CDR3 DNA reads as TGTGCCAGCTCACCCACAGGGGTGAAGGATGGCTACACCTTC.

The V gene is TRBV9, the J gene TRBJ1-2; TRBD1 agrees at 9 bases. Germline V gene data show CDR1 as SGDLS and CDR2 as YYNGEE. The junction had 7 bases not matched to a gene; V was cut back by 3 bases and J by 4 bases. The CDR3 runs to 15 residues. The CDR3 DNA reads as TGTGCCAGCAGCGCCGAAAACAGGGGGCTCTATGGCTACACCTTC. Protein sequence: CASSAENRGLYGYTF.

The rearrangement joins TRBV4-3 to TRBJ2-2, with 8 bases matching TRBD2. After removal of 3 bases from V and 4 bases from J, the junction contained 7 bases not matched to a gene. The CDR3 spans 16 residues. Per germline, CDR1 LGHNA and CDR2 YSLEER. CDR3 in DNA: TGCGCCAGCAGCCACGGGGGGGGAGGAGTCACCGGGGAGCTGTTTTTT. Protein sequence: CASSHGGGGVTGELFF.

Only one count was recorded for this clone. This CDR3 reads CASSLLPGGIGELFF. CDR3 coding DNA: TGTGCCAGCAGCTTACTGCCAGGGGGGATAGGGGAGCTGTTTTTT. The chain combines TRBV11-1 with TRBJ2-2; D perhaps matches TRBD1 (7 bases). V was shortened by 2 bases and J by 8 bases, with 15 bases between the two germline ends. This CDR3 contains 15 residues. CDR1 is SGHAT, CDR2 FQDESV, per germline (reference sequence).

This chain connects TRBV4-3 to TRBJ2-1; TRBD2 matches 9 bases. CDR3 length equals 16 residues. Trimming cost V 1 base and J 7 bases; bases outside gene matches: 8. The V gene's germline CDR1 is LGHNA and CDR2 YSLEER. CDR3 DNA sequence: TGCGCCAGCAGCCAAGGCGGGAGGGCCGTAAGGAATGAGCAGTTCTTC. Its protein is CASSQGGRAVRNEQFF.

This chain uses TRBV9 with TRBJ1-3; 7 bases align to TRBD1. Per the germline V gene, CDR1 is SGDLS and CDR2 is YYNGEE. J was trimmed by 3 bases and V by 3 bases; bases with no gene match: 12. CDR3 length: 17 residues. The DNA of the CDR3 is TGTGCCAGCAGCGCCTCGGGACAGATACATGGTGGAAACACCATATATTTT. This translates into CASSASGQIHGGNTIYF. The full variable domain, completed using reference TRBV9 and TRBJ1-3, is DSGVTQTPKHLITATGQRVTLRCSPRSGDLSVYWYQQSLDQGLQFLIQYYNGEERAKGNILERFSAQQFPDLHSELNLSSLELGDSALYFCASSASGQIHGGNTIYFGEGSWLTVV.

V and J are TRBV13 and TRBJ1-1; D might be TRBD1 (6 bases). The CDR3 covers 14 residues. Trimming took 5 bases from V and 3 from J, leaving 13 bases between them. The V gene's germline CDR1 is PRHDT and CDR2 FYEKMQ (reference sequence). CDR3 amino acids: CASSLQGVYTEAFF. Here the CDR3 DNA reads TGTGCCAGCAGCCTACAGGGAGTTTACACTGAAGCTTTCTTT.

This rearrangement joins TRBV5-4 to TRBJ2-2; 8 bases are shared with TRBD1. Germline CDR1 SGHNT, CDR2 YYREEE (reference sequence). The CDR3 runs to 16 residues. With 4 bases clipped from V and 5 bases from J, the junction kept 10 bases outside the gene matches. The CDR3 DNA reads as TGTGCCAGCAGCCTTCCCAGGGGGCTCGGGACCGGGGAGCTGTTTTTT. Translation: CASSLPRGLGTGELFF. The entire variable domain, with the rest obtained from reference TRBV5-4 and TRBJ2-2, is as follows: ETGVTQSPTHLIKTRGQQVTLRCSSQSGHNTVSWYQQALGQGPQFIFQYYREEENGRGNFPPRFSGLQFPNYSSELNVNALELDDSALYLCASSLPRGLGTGELFFGEGSRLTVL.

V gene TRBV11-2 combines with J gene TRBJ2-7; the D gene is possibly TRBD1 (6 bases). The CDR3 has 15 residues. Germline CDR1 is SGHAT and CDR2 is FQNNGV. V was trimmed by 5 bases and J by 2 bases, leaving 16 bases between them. DNA of the CDR3: TGTGCCAGCAGCCGTGCCGGGGCAGGGGCCTACGAGCAGTACTTC. Protein product: CASSRAGAGAYEQYF.

The chain carries TRBV6-5 and TRBJ2-1; D is ambiguous. CDR3 length: 15 residues. Germline V gives CDR1 MNHEY, CDR2 SVGAGI. Trimming removed 6 bases from V and 3 bases from J, with 15 bases in between. In DNA form, the CDR3 reads TGTGCCAGCAGCCAACAACCTCTGATCTACAATGAGCAGTTCTTC. It is translated as CASSQQPLIYNEQFF.

The rearrangement links TRBV5-1 to TRBJ2-5, with TRBD1 matching over 10 bases. Germline V CDR1 and CDR2: SGHRS, YFSETQ. V shed 4 bases and J 2 bases; nucleotides not matched to a gene: 8. This CDR3 has 16 amino acids. This CDR3 reads CASSARQGAPQETQYF. The DNA of the CDR3 is TGCGCCAGCAGCGCGCGACAGGGGGCGCCGCAAGAGACCCAGTACTTC.

The V call is TRBV7-3, the J call TRBJ2-1, with 12 bases aligning to TRBD1. The CDR3 spans 14 residues. J gave up 8 bases and V 5 bases, and 4 bases lay outside the gene matches. Per the germline V gene, CDR1 is SGHTA and CDR2 is FQGTGA. The DNA of the CDR3 is TGTGCCAGCAGCACGGGACAGGGGGCGGATGAGCAGTTCTTC. Amino acid sequence: CASSTGQGADEQFF.

The gene calls are TRBV5-1 and TRBJ2-7, with 8 positions matching TRBD2. This CDR3 is 14 amino acids long. CDR1 is SGHRS and CDR2 is YFSETQ in the germline V gene. The ends lost 5 bases at V and 5 bases at J; junction bases unmatched: 9. For the CDR3, the DNA is TGCGCCAGCAGTTGGGGCTCGGGAGGGGACGAGCAGTACTTC. Translating it yields CASSWGSGGDEQYF.

Concerning this clone itself: This sample includes further DNA sequences coding for the same CDR3. This chain joins TRBV11-2 and TRBJ2-5, with 8 bases fitting TRBD2. V was clipped by 0 bases and J by 5 bases; unmatched bases: 5. This CDR3 spans 15 amino acids. Germline V lookup: CDR1 SGHAT, CDR2 FQNNGV. CDR3 protein: CASSLDGRALETQYF. DNA for the CDR3: TGTGCCAGCAGCTTAGACGGGAGGGCCTTGGAGACCCAGTACTTC. Based on the CDR3 plus reference TRBV11-2 and TRBJ2-5, the full variable domain is EAGVAQSPRYKIIEKRQSVAFWCNPISGHATLYWYQQILGQGPKLLIQFQNNGVVDDSQLPKDRFSAERLKGVDSTLKIQPAKLEDSAVYLCASSLDGRALETQYFGPGTRLLVL.

The chain is built from TRBV7-2 and TRBJ2-3, with 8 bases fitting TRBD1. The CDR3 is 15 residues long. The V segment lost 5 bases and the J segment 1 base; nucleotides outside the gene matches: 5. The germline gives CDR1 SGHTA, CDR2 FQGNSA. The CDR3 DNA follows: TGTGCCAGCAGCCTAGGGGGACAGGGCACAGATACGCAGTATTTT. It translates to CASSLGGQGTDTQYF.

V usage is TRBV2 and J usage is TRBJ2-3; TRBD2 matches at 10 bases. The CDR3 consists of 16 residues. V lost 6 bases and J lost 4; bases outside the gene matches: 10. In germline, CDR1 is SNHLY, CDR2 FYNNEI. CDR3 sequence: CASRQPGLARADTQYF. Here the CDR3 DNA reads TGTGCCAGCAGGCAACCGGGACTAGCGAGAGCAGATACGCAGTATTTT. The full variable domain, in which reference TRBV2 and TRBJ2-3 provide the parts outside the CDR3, is EPEVTQTPSHQVTQMGQEVILRCVPISNHLYFYWYRQILGQKVEFLVSFYNNEISEKSEIFDDQFSVERPDGSNFTLKIRSTKLEDSAMYFCASRQPGLARADTQYFGPGTRLTVL.

The chain carries TRBV2 and TRBJ2-6; D is uncertain. Germline-derived CDR1 and CDR2 are SNHLY and FYNNEI. V was trimmed by 7 bases and J by 0 bases, leaving 10 bases between them. This CDR3 contains 15 residues. The CDR3 coding sequence is TGTGCCAGCACTGGCGGTCGCTCTGGGGCCAACGTCCTGACTTTC. It specifies CASTGGRSGANVLTF.